The 10 T cell receptor beta chains below were found in one sample sequenced in a study of cytomegalovirus exposure and HLA in healthy donors. 13 Jbeta primers and 60 Vbeta primers were used for the PCR. Assay: immunoSEQ multiplex PCR; the TCRdb copy retains only in-frame clones and omits some. In the table there are around 100,000 clones, over 60% of which are singletons. The material sequenced was PBMCs. These receptor sequences come from a woman under 30 in good health and CMV-seropositive.

This clone was counted once. The chain joins TRBV18 to TRBJ2-1; no firm D call. Looked up from germline, CDR1 is KGHSH and CDR2 is LQKENI. V dropped 6 bases and J dropped 0 bases, with 12 bases sitting between them. The CDR3 runs 15 residues. CDR3 nucleotides: TGTGCCAGCTCTTATAGGAGCGCCTCCTACAATGAGCAGTTCTTC. This codes for CASSYRSASYNEQFF. Filled out from reference TRBV18 and TRBJ2-1, the complete variable domain reads NAGVMQNPRHLVRRRGQEARLRCSPMKGHSHVYWYRQLPEEGLKFMVYLQKENIIDESGMPKERFSAEFPKEGPSILRIQQVVRGDSAAYFCASSYRSASYNEQFFGPGTRLTVL.

V gene TRBV9 combines with J gene TRBJ1-2, with 7 bases matching TRBD1. The CDR3 contains 13 residues. Germline V gene sequence: CDR1 SGDLS, CDR2 YYNGEE. V dropped 6 bases and J dropped 8; count of bases not matched to a gene: 10. CDR3 in amino acids: CASTTTTGYGYTF. As DNA, the CDR3 is TGTGCCAGCACCACCACGACAGGGTACGGCTACACCTTC. The complete variable domain, with remaining parts taken from reference TRBV9 and TRBJ1-2, reads DSGVTQTPKHLITATGQRVTLRCSPRSGDLSVYWYQQSLDQGLQFLIQYYNGEERAKGNILERFSAQQFPDLHSELNLSSLELGDSALYFCASTTTTGYGYTFGSGTRLTVV.

The chain carries TRBV4-2 and TRBJ1-1; D ambiguous. CDR3 size: 13 residues. Germline V gene lookup returns CDR1 LGHNA and CDR2 YNFKEQ. V was cut by 0 bases and J by 3 bases, with 5 bases left in between. CDR3 sequence: CASSQDLYTEAFF. The CDR3 DNA sequence: TGTGCCAGCAGCCAAGATCTTTACACTGAAGCTTTCTTT.

V is TRBV4-1 and J is TRBJ1-2, with 7 bases fitting TRBD1. The CDR3 loop spans 15 amino acids. Germline assignment: CDR1 MGHRA and CDR2 YSYEKL. The trim removed 3 bases at V and 4 bases at J, leaving 8 bases unmatched. The CDR3 bases are TGCGCCAGCAGCCATAACCGGGACAGATTCTATGGCTACACCTTC. Protein product: CASSHNRDRFYGYTF.

The chain is built from TRBV7-3 and TRBJ2-3; D unresolved. Deletions cut 5 bases from V and 0 bases from J, with 15 bases between. Germline CDR1 is SGHTA and CDR2 is FQGTGA. The CDR3 loop spans 16 amino acids. CDR3 region: CASSTDRLLSTDTQYF. The CDR3 nucleotides read TGTGCCAGCAGCACCGACCGACTCCTAAGCACAGATACGCAGTATTTT.

The chain employs TRBV5-1 and TRBJ1-1; the match to TRBD1 covers 7 bases. Germline assignment: CDR1 SGHRS and CDR2 YFSETQ. V shed 3 bases and J 1 base; nucleotides not matched to a gene: 3. There are 14 residues in the CDR3. CDR3 bases: TGCGCCAGCAGCTATCAGGGGGAGAACACTGAAGCTTTCTTT. Translating gives CASSYQGENTEAFF.

This chain links TRBV28 with TRBJ2-7; 8 bases line up with TRBD2. The J segment lost 5 bases and the V segment lost 5 bases, leaving 14 bases of the junction unmatched. There are 16 residues in the CDR3. Germline lookup yields CDR1 MDHEN and CDR2 SYDVKM. The CDR3 sequence is CASSQPGLGGWHEQYF. The CDR3 DNA sequence: TGTGCCAGCAGTCAGCCGGGACTAGGGGGATGGCACGAGCAGTACTTC.

This clone was detected once. The V gene is TRBV11-2, the J gene TRBJ2-5, with TRBD2 matching 9 bases. J gave up 3 bases and V 5 bases, and 7 bases lay outside the gene matches. CDR1 SGHAT and CDR2 FQNNGV come from the germline V gene. The CDR3 runs to 15 residues. The CDR3 nucleotides read TGTGCCAGCAGCCCTGGGGCTAGCGGGAAAGAGACCCAGTACTTC. Translated, it gives CASSPGASGKETQYF.

The chain links TRBV5-4 to TRBJ2-5, with unresolved D. Germline V lookup: CDR1 SGHNT, CDR2 YYREEE (reference sequence). CDR3 length: 13 residues. The V and J ends lost 2 bases and 3 bases respectively, with 8 bases between them. CDR3 sequence (DNA): TGTGCCAGCAGCTTAGAGAACGAAGAGACCCAGTACTTC. The encoded protein is CASSLENEETQYF. The full variable domain, with the rest looked up from reference TRBV5-4 and TRBJ2-5, is ETGVTQSPTHLIKTRGQQVTLRCSSQSGHNTVSWYQQALGQGPQFIFQYYREEENGRGNFPPRFSGLQFPNYSSELNVNALELDDSALYLCASSLENEETQYFGPGTRLLVL.

The rearrangement links TRBV30 to TRBJ1-5; D not resolved. Germline CDR1 reads GTSNPN; CDR2 reads SVGIG (reference sequence). Trimming pared 1 base from V and 0 bases from J, leaving 10 bases between. CDR3 size: 15 residues. CDR3 nucleotide sequence: TGTGCCTGGAGTGGTGGAGGGATTAGCAATCAGCCCCAGCATTTT. Encoded protein: CAWSGGGISNQPQHF.